The 19 T cell receptor beta chains below all came from one sample that was sequenced in a study of beta chain features in type 1 diabetes. Reverse transcribing all isolated RNA meant expressed TCRB transcripts were sequenced. Method: immunoSEQ multiplex PCR; TCRdb's copy keeps in-frame clones and lacks some. The repertoire holds about 130,000 clones, roughly a tenth seen once, with about 0.61% in the top ten. Sequencing used central memory CD4+ T cells from blood. Source of these receptors: a man aged 18 to 29 in good health.

The J gene is TRBJ2-7, the V gene TRBV4-2; TRBD2 matches at 10 bases. The CDR3 consists of 15 residues. The V segment lost 1 base and the J segment 2 bases; nucleotides outside the gene matches: 2. The germline gives CDR1 LGHNA, CDR2 YNFKEQ. The chain's CDR3 is CASSQASGGAYEQYF. The CDR3 DNA reads TGTGCCAGCAGCCAAGCAAGCGGGGGGGCCTACGAGCAGTACTTC.

The table lists this clone with a few counts. The V call is TRBV29-1, the J call TRBJ1-2; D might be TRBD1 (5 bases). The length of the CDR3 is 14 residues. Trimming shortened V by 4 bases and J by 3 bases, and 15 bases separated the two germline ends. Per germline, CDR1 SQVTM and CDR2 ANQGSEA. CDR3 sequence (DNA): TGCAGCGTTGCGCCGAATCAGGGTTACTATGGCTACACCTTC. As protein: CSVAPNQGYYGYTF.

This clone occurred a few times. The V gene is TRBV7-3, the J gene TRBJ2-3; possibly TRBD1 for D (5 bases). CDR3 length: 14 amino acids. V lost 0 bases, J lost 6 bases, and 10 bases lay in between. Looked up from germline, CDR1 is SGHTA and CDR2 is FQGTGA. Here the CDR3 reads CASSLTLGDDTQYF. As DNA, the CDR3 is TGTGCCAGCAGCTTAACATTAGGGGATGATACGCAGTATTTT.

The V gene is TRBV4-2, the J gene TRBJ1-5; D possibly corresponds to TRBD1 (6 bases). Germline V gene data show CDR1 as LGHNA and CDR2 as YNFKEQ. Trimming removed 0 bases from V and 6 bases from J, with 12 bases in between. The CDR3 consists of 15 residues. For the CDR3, the DNA is TGTGCCAGCAGCCAAGAGGGGGGAGGGGGTCAGCCCCAGCATTTT. Translated: CASSQEGGGGQPQHF.

The V gene is TRBV19, the J gene TRBJ1-6; D is ambiguous. Germline CDR1 reads LNHDA; CDR2 reads SQIVND (reference sequence). The CDR3 sequence is 14 residues long. The germline V and J ends were trimmed by 1 base and 7 bases, with 8 bases remaining between them. CDR3 nucleotides: TGTGCCAGTAGTATAGGCCAGATAAATTCACCCCTCCACTTT. It is translated as CASSIGQINSPLHF.

This CDR3 reads CASSPGTSYEQYF. The CDR3 nucleotides read TGTGCCAGCAGCCCTGGGACTAGCTACGAGCAGTACTTC. The chain carries TRBV7-2 and TRBJ2-7; TRBD2 matches at 8 bases. This CDR3 contains 13 residues. The J segment lost 3 bases and the V segment lost 5 bases, leaving 3 bases of the junction unmatched. The germline CDR1 and CDR2 sequences are SGHTA and FQGNSA.

This clone was recorded a few times. This rearrangement joins TRBV7-2 to TRBJ2-2; perhaps TRBD1 as D (6 bases). The CDR3 extends over 16 amino acids. Germline V lookup: CDR1 SGHTA, CDR2 FQGNSA. V was trimmed by 3 bases and J by 3 bases, leaving 14 bases between them. CDR3 sequence: CASSFPVDSHTGELFF. The CDR3 DNA follows: TGTGCCAGCAGCTTCCCGGTGGACAGCCACACCGGGGAGCTGTTTTTT.

This clone turned up a few times. The J gene is TRBJ2-5, the V gene TRBV2; possibly TRBD2 for D (6 bases). This CDR3 spans 13 amino acids. Germline loops: CDR1 SNHLY, CDR2 FYNNEI. V was pared by 7 bases and J by 4 bases, with 13 bases between. CDR3 nucleotides: TGTGCCAGCATCCTTGCGGGAAGAGAGACCCAGTACTTC. Encoded protein: CASILAGRETQYF.

This clone was seen only a few times. This chain uses TRBV30 with TRBJ1-2; TRBD1 matches 11 bases. CDR3 length: 14 amino acids. Trimming removed 3 bases from V and 5 bases from J; junction bases left unmatched: 5. Germline CDR1 is GTSNPN and CDR2 is SVGIG (reference sequence). CDR3 protein: CAWRRTGGPYGYTF. The DNA of the CDR3 is TGTGCCTGGAGACGGACAGGGGGCCCTTATGGCTACACCTTC.

The chain combines TRBV11-2 with TRBJ2-5; no clear D. The germline V gene encodes CDR1 SGHAT and CDR2 FQNNGV. This CDR3 contains 14 residues. V gave up 3 bases and J gave up 0 bases, with 8 bases separating them. Here the CDR3 reads CASSFSVHQETQYF. CDR3 nucleotides: TGTGCCAGCAGCTTCTCGGTCCACCAAGAGACCCAGTACTTC.

The chain carries TRBV21-1 and TRBJ1-4; the table's D gene call, TRBD1, was not cross checked with the DNA. TRBV21-1 is a listed pseudogene. The CDR3 extends over 16 amino acids. The CDR3 DNA sequence: TGTGCCAGCAGCAAAGGGGACAGGGTGATGTATGAAAAACTGTTTTTT. Residues: CASSKGDRVMYEKLFF.

This clone was picked up a small number of times. This sequence joins TRBV29-1 and TRBJ1-3; D is unclear. Between the trimmed V and J ends, which lost 2 bases and 7 bases, there was a span of 21 bases. The CDR3 loop spans 16 amino acids. Germline V gene sequence: CDR1 SQVTM, CDR2 ANQGSEA. The DNA for the CDR3 is TGCAGCGTTGAATCCCCCGGGCCGGAGGGTCGTAACACCATATATTTT. Protein: CSVESPGPEGRNTIYF.

This clone was observed a few times. The chain links TRBV5-6 to TRBJ2-3, with 12 positions matching TRBD1. CDR3 length: 16 residues. Trimming cost V 4 bases and J 7 bases; bases outside gene matches: 10. The V gene's germline CDR1 is SGHDT and CDR2 YYEEEE. CDR3 sequence (DNA): TGTGCCAGCAGCACCGGGACAGGGGGCGTCGGGCATACGCAGTATTTT. As protein: CASSTGTGGVGHTQYF.

The CDR3 reads CASSQDLLGEQFF. CDR3 in DNA: TGCGCCAGCAGCCAAGACCTCCTAGGTGAGCAGTTCTTC. This chain joins TRBV4-3 and TRBJ2-1; D unclear. Germline V gene sequence: CDR1 LGHNA, CDR2 YSLEER. V was clipped by 0 bases and J by 9 bases, with 9 bases between them. The CDR3 length is 13 residues.

The rearrangement uses TRBV13 and TRBJ1-3; TRBD1 agrees at 8 bases. J gave up 0 bases and V 5 bases, and 3 bases lay outside the gene matches. This CDR3 comprises 15 residues. Germline loops: CDR1 PRHDT, CDR2 FYEKMQ (reference sequence). The CDR3 bases are TGTGCCAGCAGCGTCGACAGGGGCTCTGGAAACACCATATATTTT. Translating gives CASSVDRGSGNTIYF.

This clone appeared a few times. The chain links TRBV25-1 to TRBJ2-2; 9 nucleotides agree with TRBD1. The CDR3 is 18 amino acids. The V segment lost 5 bases and the J segment 2 bases; nucleotides outside the gene matches: 12. Germline lookup yields CDR1 MGHDK and CDR2 SYGVNS. In DNA form, the CDR3 reads TGTGCCAGCAGTCCACTGGATGGGACAGGGTTAAACACCGGGGAGCTGTTTTTT. This encodes CASSPLDGTGLNTGELFF.

The gene calls are TRBV6-1 and TRBJ1-1; D uncertain. There are 17 residues in the CDR3. V was shortened by 4 bases and J by 3 bases, with 21 bases between the two germline ends. The V gene's germline CDR1 is MNHNS and CDR2 SASEGT. CDR3 nucleotide sequence: TGTGCCAGCAGTGGCCGGGATATGATTTTAATGGACACTGAAGCTTTCTTT. This codes for CASSGRDMILMDTEAFF.

The chain carries TRBV30 and TRBJ2-5, with 7 positions matching TRBD1. Trimming removed 3 bases from V and 5 bases from J; junction bases left unmatched: 6. The CDR3 is 13 residues long. CDR1 is GTSNPN and CDR2 is SVGIG in the germline V gene (reference sequence). CDR3 sequence: CAWRQGHVETQYF. The CDR3, as DNA: TGTGCCTGGAGACAGGGGCACGTCGAGACCCAGTACTTC.

This clone has a single count. The chain combines TRBV27 with TRBJ2-7, with TRBD1 as a possible D gene (6 bases). Germline V lookup: CDR1 MNHEY, CDR2 SMNVEV (reference sequence). The CDR3 consists of 13 residues. V was pared by 0 bases and J by 6 bases, with 9 bases between. The CDR3 DNA sequence: TGTGCCAGCAGTTTATCGACAGGTGGCGAGCAGTACTTC. Residues: CASSLSTGGEQYF.